The TCR beta chain under discussion was sequenced for a study of T-cell memory formation after mild COVID-19. TCRdb re-called the 5' RACE reads through MiXCR, storing one row per CDR3 protein. The sample lists 200,000 to 300,000 distinct CDR3 sequences; 15% were seen once. This clonotype was seen more than once but under ten times. Its specificity is unknown. The length of the CDR3 is 15 residues. Per the germline V gene, CDR1 is MDHEN and CDR2 is SYDVKM. The ends lost 7 bases at V and 1 base at J; junction bases unmatched: 7. Study results and caveats: The study found contracting CD4+ clones mainly in CM and EM and contracting CD8+ clones in EMRA.

This receptor was identified in an adult woman who had mild COVID-19 (a few samples of this study predate the infection). Cell type and time point are not known. V usage is TRBV28 and J usage is TRBJ2-3, with 8 positions matching TRBD2. Sequencing was carried out using PBMCs or a T cell subset sorted from them (not recorded which). The CDR3 DNA follows: TGTGCCAGCATGCAAAGCGGGAGTGGCACAGATACGCAGTATTTT. It yields the protein CASMQSGSGTDTQYF.